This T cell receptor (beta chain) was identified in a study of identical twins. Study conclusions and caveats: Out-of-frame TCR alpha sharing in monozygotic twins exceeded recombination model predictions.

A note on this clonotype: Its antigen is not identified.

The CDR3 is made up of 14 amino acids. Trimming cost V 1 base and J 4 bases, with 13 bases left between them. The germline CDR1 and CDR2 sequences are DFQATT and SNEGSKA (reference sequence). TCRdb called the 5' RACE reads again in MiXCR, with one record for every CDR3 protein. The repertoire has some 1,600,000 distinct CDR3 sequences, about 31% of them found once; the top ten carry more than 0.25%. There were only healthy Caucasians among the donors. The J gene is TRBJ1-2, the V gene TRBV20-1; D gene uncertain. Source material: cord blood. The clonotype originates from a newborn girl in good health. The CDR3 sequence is CSARVERAGYGYTF. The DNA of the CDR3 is TGCAGTGCTAGAGTAGAGAGGGCGGGCTATGGCTACACCTTC.